The TCR beta chain described here comes from a study of T-cell memory formation after mild COVID-19. This CDR3 spans 16 amino acids. Unmatched junction bases numbered 8, after V lost 4 bases and J lost 6 bases. CDR1 is SGHKS, CDR2 YYEKEE, per germline (reference sequence). TCRdb fed the 5' RACE reads into MiXCR, producing one record per CDR3 protein. The sample has 400,000 to 500,000 distinct CDR3 sequences; about a sixth are singletons. The rearrangement uses TRBV5-5 and TRBJ2-2; TRBD1 matches 11 bases. This receptor was identified in a man aged 18 to 29 who had mild COVID-19 (a few samples of this study predate the infection). Cell type and time point are not known. The source material was PBMCs or a T cell subset sorted from them (not recorded which). This CDR3 reads CASSPSGDRGAGELFF. Written as DNA, the CDR3 is TGTGCCAGCAGCCCTAGTGGGGACAGGGGGGCCGGGGAGCTGTTTTTT.